This T cell receptor (beta chain) is drawn from a study of T cell repertoires in cytomegalovirus infection. The overall study: HLA-B-restricted CMV epitopes that are well studied were used alongside recently identified HLA-C-restricted ones.

TCRdb redid the calling of the reads with MiXCR, one entry per CDR3 protein. Here the sample spans some 940,000 distinct CDR3 sequences, less than 40% being singletons. There are many counts of this clonotype. What it recognizes is unknown. CDR1 and CDR2 (germline): SGDLS, YYNGEE. The length of the CDR3 is 13 residues. V was cut by 0 bases and J by 5 bases, with 8 bases left in between. V and J are TRBV9 and TRBJ2-5, with D possibly matching TRBD1 (6 bases). The sequence was obtained from a human donor in good health (CMV status not recorded). Some clones in this sample may be carry-over from other donors' samples. The input for sequencing was cultured CD8+ T cells from PBMCs, taken from culture after CMV antigen stimulation. The CDR3 loop is CASSVGGPETQYF. The CDR3 region has the DNA TGTGCCAGCAGCGTAGGGGGGCCGGAGACCCAGTACTTC.